This is a list of T cell receptor beta chains from one sample in a study of T cell repertoires in cytomegalovirus infection. MiXCR, run by TCRdb on the reads, gives a single entry per CDR3 protein. The sample yields hundreds of thousands of distinct CDR3 sequences, around 10% seen once. Input material: PBMCs. The receptors stem from a human donor in good health (CMV status not recorded). Some clones in this sample may be carry-over from other donors' samples. CDR3s include the opening cysteine and the closing phenylalanine or tryptophan. The D gene is left open where the match is weak. Clone size is shown for a subset of rows, as once, few, many or a class of expanded clone.

size: .; D: .; V: TRBV19; J: TRBJ2-2; DNA: TGTACCAGTAGCCTGACAAACACCGGGGAGCTGTTTTTT; CDR3: CTSSLTNTGELFF
size: many; D: .; V: TRBV2; J: TRBJ2-3; DNA: TGTGCCAGCATCACCACCCGGGTGAGCACAGATACGCAGTATTTT; CDR3: CASITTRVSTDTQYF
size: .; D: .; V: TRBV25-1; J: TRBJ1-1; DNA: TGTGCCAGCAGTGAATATTTATCGCAGACAAGGACTGAAGCTTTCTTT; CDR3: CASSEYLSQTRTEAFF
size: many; D: .; V: TRBV14; J: TRBJ1-2; DNA: TGTGCCAGCAGCCAATATTCTTATGGCTACACCTTC; CDR3: CASSQYSYGYTF
size: many; D: TRBD1; V: TRBV7-8; J: TRBJ2-2; DNA: TGTGCCAGCAGCTTATCCGGGACAGGGGCCGGGGAGCTGTTTTTT; CDR3: CASSLSGTGAGELFF
size: many; D: .; V: TRBV7-2; J: TRBJ1-1; DNA: TGTGCCAGCAGCTTAACTTATAGCGTGAACACTGAAGCTTTCTTT; CDR3: CASSLTYSVNTEAFF
size: many; D: TRBD2; V: TRBV20-1; J: TRBJ2-7; DNA: TGCAGTGCTACCGGGGCCATGGGGGGGTACGAGCAGTACTTC; CDR3: CSATGAMGGYEQYF
size: .; D: .; V: TRBV5-1; J: TRBJ2-1; DNA: TGCGCCAGCAGCGCGCAATTCTCCTACAATGAGCAGTTCTTC; CDR3: CASSAQFSYNEQFF
size: many; D: TRBD1; V: TRBV7-2; J: TRBJ2-1; DNA: TGTGCCAGCAGCTCTTTCGGGACAGATTACAATGAGCAGTTCTTC; CDR3: CASSSFGTDYNEQFF
size: many; D: TRBD1; V: TRBV7-2; J: TRBJ2-1; DNA: TGTGCCAGCAGCTTGGGACAGGGGGCGTACAATGAGCAGTTCTTC; CDR3: CASSLGQGAYNEQFF
size: .; D: TRBD2; V: TRBV28; J: TRBJ2-3; DNA: TGTGCCAGCCGGCTCCGGACTAGCGGGAAATTCACAGATACGCAGTATTTT; CDR3: CASRLRTSGKFTDTQYF
size: many; D: .; V: TRBV29-1; J: TRBJ1-2; DNA: TGCAGCGTTGTTGAGACAGATTATGGCTACACCTTC; CDR3: CSVVETDYGYTF
size: many; D: .; V: TRBV10-3; J: TRBJ1-5; DNA: TGTGCCATCAGTGGGACAGATAGCAATCAGCCCCAGCATTTT; CDR3: CAISGTDSNQPQHF
size: many; D: .; V: TRBV7-8; J: TRBJ1-4; DNA: TGTGCCAGCAGCTTTCAGACGGAAAAACTGTTTTTT; CDR3: CASSFQTEKLFF
size: .; D: TRBD1; V: TRBV9; J: TRBJ2-1; DNA: TGTGCCAGCAGGGTAGCCGGGACAGGGAGAGATGAGCAGTTCTTC; CDR3: CASRVAGTGRDEQFF
size: .; D: .; V: TRBV20-1; J: TRBJ1-5; DNA: TGCAGTGCCCCGATTTATAGCAATCAGCCCCAGCATTTT; CDR3: CSAPIYSNQPQHF
size: .; D: TRBD1; V: TRBV2; J: TRBJ2-7; DNA: TGTGCCAGCAGTGACCCCATCGGACAGGGGGCGTACGAGCAGTACTTC; CDR3: CASSDPIGQGAYEQYF
size: many; D: .; V: TRBV6-2/TRBV6-3; J: TRBJ2-4; DNA: TGTGCCAGCAGTTCCACACTCCTAGCCAAAAACATTCAGTACTTC; CDR3: CASSSTLLAKNIQYF
size: many; D: TRBD1; V: TRBV7-9; J: TRBJ1-6; DNA: TGTGCCAGCAGCTTAAGACAGGGAATCTCTTCACCCCTCCACTTT; CDR3: CASSLRQGISSPLHF
size: .; D: .; V: TRBV12-3/TRBV12-4; J: TRBJ2-7; DNA: TGTGCCAGCAGTTTACAGAGTCCTACGCCGTACTTC; CDR3: CASSLQSPTPYF
size: many; D: .; V: TRBV20-1; J: TRBJ2-5; DNA: TGCAGTGCTAGAGCCTCCTACAGGCCCGAGACCCAGTACTTC; CDR3: CSARASYRPETQYF
size: many; D: .; V: TRBV6-2/TRBV6-3; J: TRBJ1-2; DNA: TGTGCCAGCAGCCCGGGTGGTGGCTACACCTTC; CDR3: CASSPGGGYTF
size: many; D: TRBD1; V: TRBV29-1; J: TRBJ1-5; DNA: TGCAGCGTGGGACAGGGACGGAATCAGCCCCAGCATTTT; CDR3: CSVGQGRNQPQHF
size: .; D: .; V: TRBV29-1; J: TRBJ1-1; DNA: TGCAGCGCCCCAGGGGTTACCGGGGCCCCTTTCTCTGAAGCTTTCTTT; CDR3: CSAPGVTGAPFSEAFF
size: many; D: .; V: TRBV6-2/TRBV6-3; J: TRBJ2-5; DNA: TGTGCCAGCAGTTGGGCAGGGAAAGAAGAGACCCAGTACTTC; CDR3: CASSWAGKEETQYF
size: .; D: TRBD1; V: TRBV5-1; J: TRBJ1-6; DNA: TGCGCCAGCAGCTTGGCCGAGGCAGGGGGGTATAATTCACCCCTCCACTTT; CDR3: CASSLAEAGGYNSPLHF
size: many; D: .; V: TRBV10-3; J: TRBJ1-4; DNA: TGTGCCATCAGTGGAGAGGAGAATGAAAAACTGTTTTTT; CDR3: CAISGEENEKLFF
size: many; D: .; V: TRBV7-3; J: TRBJ1-2; DNA: TGTGCCAGCAGCCCTGCCCTTGCCTCTGTTTATGGCTACACCTTC; CDR3: CASSPALASVYGYTF
size: many; D: .; V: TRBV5-8; J: TRBJ1-3; DNA: TGTGCCAGCAGCTCCCGGACGGGTTTCTCTGGAAACACCATATATTTT; CDR3: CASSSRTGFSGNTIYF
size: .; D: TRBD1; V: TRBV7-2; J: TRBJ2-5; DNA: TGTGCCAGCAGCTTAGTTAGGGACAGGGGGAGGACCCAGTACTTC; CDR3: CASSLVRDRGRTQYF
size: many; D: TRBD2; V: TRBV10-3; J: TRBJ2-1; DNA: TGTGCCATCAGTGACTTCCTAGCGGGTTACAATGAGCAGTTCTTC; CDR3: CAISDFLAGYNEQFF
size: .; D: .; V: TRBV19; J: TRBJ2-7; DNA: TGTGCCAGTAGTAGAGCATCGGCGTACGAGCAGTACTTC; CDR3: CASSRASAYEQYF
size: many; D: .; V: TRBV2; J: TRBJ1-4; DNA: TGTGCCAGCATAAACCCGGGACTGAATGAAAAACTGTTTTTT; CDR3: CASINPGLNEKLFF
size: few; D: .; V: TRBV6-2/TRBV6-3; J: TRBJ1-1; DNA: TGTGCCAGCGGAATGAACACTGAAGCTTTCTTT; CDR3: CASGMNTEAFF
size: many; D: TRBD2; V: TRBV5-1; J: TRBJ2-1; DNA: TGCGCCAGCAGCTTGAACGAGCGGGGGAACAATGAGCAGTTCTTC; CDR3: CASSLNERGNNEQFF
size: .; D: .; V: TRBV15; J: TRBJ1-4; DNA: TGTGCCACCAGCAGAGGCCGAACCGAAAAACTGTTTTTT; CDR3: CATSRGRTEKLFF
size: many; D: TRBD2; V: TRBV6-2/TRBV6-3; J: TRBJ2-1; DNA: TGTGCCAGCACCGACGGAGCGGGGCCTTATGAGCAGTTCTTC; CDR3: CASTDGAGPYEQFF
size: many; D: TRBD1; V: TRBV19; J: TRBJ2-2; DNA: TGTGCCAGTAGTATCGGACAGGGGGGCGCCACCCTGGACGGGGAGCTGTTTTTT; CDR3: CASSIGQGGATLDGELFF
size: many; D: .; V: TRBV28; J: TRBJ1-1; DNA: TGTGCCAGCAGTGGAGGAGGTAGGGAAGCTTTCTTT; CDR3: CASSGGGREAFF
size: many; D: .; V: TRBV29-1; J: TRBJ2-3; DNA: TGCAGCGTTGTGAGAACTTGGGGAGATACGCAGTATTTT; CDR3: CSVVRTWGDTQYF
size: many; D: TRBD1; V: TRBV6-2/TRBV6-3; J: TRBJ2-3; DNA: TGTGCCAGCAGTTACAGGGGAGGAGTCAGGGGGCGAACAGATACGCAGTATTTT; CDR3: CASSYRGGVRGRTDTQYF
size: many; D: .; V: TRBV7-2; J: TRBJ2-5; DNA: TGTGCCAGCACCCCTACCGGCGCGGGGGCCCTCTCGCGGACCCAGTACTTC; CDR3: CASTPTGAGALSRTQYF